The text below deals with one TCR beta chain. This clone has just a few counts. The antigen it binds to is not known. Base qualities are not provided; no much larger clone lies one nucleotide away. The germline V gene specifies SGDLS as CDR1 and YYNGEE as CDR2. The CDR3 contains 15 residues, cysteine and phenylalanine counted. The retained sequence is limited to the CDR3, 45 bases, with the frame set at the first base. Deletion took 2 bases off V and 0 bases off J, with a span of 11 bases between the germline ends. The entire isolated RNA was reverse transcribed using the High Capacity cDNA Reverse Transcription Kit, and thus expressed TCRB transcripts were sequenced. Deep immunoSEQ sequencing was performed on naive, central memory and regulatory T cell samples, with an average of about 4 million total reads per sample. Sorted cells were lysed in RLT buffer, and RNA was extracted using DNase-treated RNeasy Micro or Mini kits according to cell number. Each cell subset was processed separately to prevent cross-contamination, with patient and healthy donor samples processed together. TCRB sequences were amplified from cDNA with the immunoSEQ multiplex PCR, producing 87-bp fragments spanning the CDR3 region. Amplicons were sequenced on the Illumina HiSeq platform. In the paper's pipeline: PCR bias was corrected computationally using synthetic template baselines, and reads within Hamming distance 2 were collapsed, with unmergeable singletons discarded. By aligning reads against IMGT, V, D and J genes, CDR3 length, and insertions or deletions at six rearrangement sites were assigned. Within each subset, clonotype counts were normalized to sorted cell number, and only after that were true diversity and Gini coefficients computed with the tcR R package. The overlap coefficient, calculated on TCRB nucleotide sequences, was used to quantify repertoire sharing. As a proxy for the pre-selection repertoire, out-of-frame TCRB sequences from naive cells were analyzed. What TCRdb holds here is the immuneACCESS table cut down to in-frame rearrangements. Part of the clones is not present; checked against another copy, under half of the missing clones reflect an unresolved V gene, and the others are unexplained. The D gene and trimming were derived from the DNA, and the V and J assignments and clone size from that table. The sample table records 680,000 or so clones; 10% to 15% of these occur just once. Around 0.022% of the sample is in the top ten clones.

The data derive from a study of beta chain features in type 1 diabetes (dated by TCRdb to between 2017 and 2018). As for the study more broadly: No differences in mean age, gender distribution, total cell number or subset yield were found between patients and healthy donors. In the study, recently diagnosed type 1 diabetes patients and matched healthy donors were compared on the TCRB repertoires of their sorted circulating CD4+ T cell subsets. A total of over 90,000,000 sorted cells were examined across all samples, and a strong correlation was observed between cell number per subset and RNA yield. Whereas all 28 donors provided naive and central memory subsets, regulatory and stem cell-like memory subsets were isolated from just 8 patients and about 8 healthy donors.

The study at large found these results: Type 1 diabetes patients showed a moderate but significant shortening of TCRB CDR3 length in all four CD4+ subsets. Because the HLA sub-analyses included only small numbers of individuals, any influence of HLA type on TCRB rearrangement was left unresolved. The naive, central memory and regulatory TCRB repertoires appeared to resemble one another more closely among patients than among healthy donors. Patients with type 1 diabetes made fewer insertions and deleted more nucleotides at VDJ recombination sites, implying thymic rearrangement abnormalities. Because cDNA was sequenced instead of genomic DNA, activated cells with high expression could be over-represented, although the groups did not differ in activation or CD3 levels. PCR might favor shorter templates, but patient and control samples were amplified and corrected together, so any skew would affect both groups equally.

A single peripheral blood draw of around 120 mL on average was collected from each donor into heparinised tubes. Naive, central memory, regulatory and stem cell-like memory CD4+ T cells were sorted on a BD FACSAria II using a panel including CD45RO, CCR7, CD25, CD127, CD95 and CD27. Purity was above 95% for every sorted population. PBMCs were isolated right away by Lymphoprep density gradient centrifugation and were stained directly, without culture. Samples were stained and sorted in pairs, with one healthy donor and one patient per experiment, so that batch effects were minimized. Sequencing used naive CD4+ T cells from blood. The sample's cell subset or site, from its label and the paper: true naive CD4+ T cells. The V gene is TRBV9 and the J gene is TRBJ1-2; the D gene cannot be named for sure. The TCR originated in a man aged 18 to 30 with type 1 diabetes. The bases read TGTGCCAGCAGCGTTGAGGGCATAGCTAACTATGGCTACACCTTC. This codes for CASSVEGIANYGYTF.